This TCR beta chain was recorded in a study of control samples from healthy donors and cancer patients. Clones were read by immunoSEQ multiplex PCR, and TCRdb kept only the in-frame ones, dropping some. The sample holds under 100,000 clones; over 90% are singletons and the top ten take roughly 1.5%. This clonotype was sampled from a woman in her 30s in good health. The sample taken for sequencing was blood.

CDR3 residues: CASSFESYKRPRADTQYF. CDR3 DNA: TGTGCCAGCAGTTTTGAGTCGTACAAGCGCCCTCGCGCAGATACGCAGTATTTT. The chain joins TRBV5-6 to TRBJ2-3; the D is unclear. This CDR3 spans 18 amino acids. Trimming pared 5 bases from V and 4 bases from J, leaving 26 bases between. Germline-derived CDR1 and CDR2 are SGHDT and YYEEEE.